This record covers a single T cell receptor (beta chain). The sample is drawn from a study of CD8 T cells in Susac syndrome. Peripheral blood CD8+ and CD4+ T cells were profiled by TCR beta sequencing. About 0.5 to 1 ug RNA was reverse transcribed with random hexamers. A multiplex approach, immunoSEQ multiplex PCR, amplified TCR beta CDR3 across 54 Vbeta and 13 Jbeta. TCRdb called the immunoSEQ multiplex PCR reads again in MiXCR, with one record for every CDR3 protein. The sample has roughly 200,000 distinct CDR3 sequences; 85% to 95% are singletons. CDR1 and CDR2 (germline): MGHRA, YSYEKL. The CDR3 runs to 17 residues. The trim removed 4 bases at V and 0 bases at J, leaving 7 bases unmatched.

This clonotype originated in a human donor in good health. This rearrangement joins TRBV4-1 to TRBJ2-2; TRBD2 agrees at 8 bases. Material for sequencing was CD4+ T cells from PBMCs. In DNA, the CDR3 is TGCGCCAGCAGCCTCCACTCGGGGGGGCCGAACACCGGGGAGCTGTTTTTT. It is translated as CASSLHSGGPNTGELFF.